The clone carrying this T cell receptor (beta chain) was detected only a few times. The antigen remains unidentified. Germline V gives CDR1 WSHSY, CDR2 SAAADI. V lost 2 bases, J lost 6 bases, and 2 bases stayed unmatched. The CDR3 extends over 14 amino acids. This record comes from a study of CD8 T cells in ankylosing spondylitis. For TCR beta, libraries came from quantitative 5'-RACE with molecular barcodes. TCRdb processed the 5' RACE reads anew with MiXCR; each CDR3 protein has one entry. The sample has some 350,000 distinct CDR3 sequences, roughly 15% seen once. Study results and caveats: The authors reported significant enrichment of disease-linked clones in matched ankylosing spondylitis synovial fluid. A TCR beta motif of 7 to 9 highly homologous variants seemed to mark ankylosing spondylitis blood.

This chain connects TRBV10-2 to TRBJ2-1; TRBD2 matches at 9 bases. This TCR derives from a male donor with ankylosing spondylitis or in good health (not recorded which). Sequences were obtained from blood, either unsorted or a sorted T cell fraction (not recorded which). The CDR3, as DNA: TGCGCCAGCAGTGAGACTAGCGGGTCCAATGAGCAGTTCTTC. This encodes CASSETSGSNEQFF.